This TCR beta chain was captured by sequencing in a study of response to subunit inactivated influenza vaccine. The study's findings and limits: After each seasonal influenza vaccination, few new T cells are recruited, the authors suggested.

In this sample, this clonotype turned up many times. Antigen specificity is unknown. TCRdb re-called the RT-PCR reads through MiXCR, storing one row per CDR3 protein. This table has around 470,000 distinct CDR3 sequences, approximately 7.3% appearing once. The CDR3 totals 19 residues. Germline V CDR1 and CDR2: MGHRA, YSYEKL. V was pared by 0 bases and J by 4 bases, with 11 bases of the junction left unmatched. The source of this sequence is a man in his fifties or sixties who received an inactivated influenza vaccine. The sequences come from PBMCs from blood, collected roughly 24 months after vaccination. The rearrangement joins TRBV4-1 to TRBJ2-3, with TRBD2 identical over 12 bases. CDR3 nucleotide sequence: TGCGCCAGCAGCCAAGATTCGCCTAGCGGGGGGGCCAGGGCAGATACGCAGTATTTT. The encoded protein is CASSQDSPSGGARADTQYF.